The sequence of this T cell receptor beta chain was determined in a study of regulatory T cells in long-lasting Graves disease (dated by TCRdb to the early 2020s). Regarding the study in general: In the newly diagnosed Graves' disease group, patients had been taking antithyroid drugs for less than 3 months. The study took place in China and was registered as a clinical trial. Peripheral blood TCR sequencing and RNA sequencing compared persistent Graves' disease patients with newly diagnosed Graves' disease patients. TCR sequencing covered 13 persistent and some 20 newly diagnosed Graves' disease patients, around 35 samples in total. General findings and caveats noted by the study authors: Sequencing and analysis were restricted to the TCR beta chain. Peripheral blood alone was examined, since thyroid tissue, which constituted the primary lesion, could not be accessed. Lower TCR Shannon entropy and fewer highly expanded clones were observed in persistent Graves' disease patients than in newly diagnosed patients, which suggested clonal expansion. The small sample size was acknowledged by the authors as a limitation that may reduce accuracy. Preferential use of TRBV28, TRBJ1-2 and TRBJ2-5 was observed in persistent disease, whereas TRBV20-1 and TRBJ2-1 were favored in newly diagnosed disease. Persistent patients shared more public clonotypes among themselves (under 3,000) than newly diagnosed patients did (nearly 1,000).

Receptors were amplified or captured by multiplex PCR. These reads were obtained on an Illumina HiSeq 4000. TCR beta libraries were built with iRepertoire HTBI primers and Arm-PCR amplification of CDR3 regions. Before sequencing, the PCR products went through gel purification. Per the original workflow: Gene usage analysis of CDR3 amino acid clonotypes relied on the roughly 58 TRBV and 15 or so TRBJ segments identified across samples. Filtered high-quality paired reads were merged into contigs using COPE and FqMerger. BLAST was used to align contigs to IMGT TRBV, TRBD and TRBJ reference genes, with CDR3 defined following IMGT. Any clonotype with a frequency above 0.1% was counted as a highly expanded clone. Repertoire diversity was measured by Shannon entropy, and V-J evenness by the Gini coefficient. A clonotype was considered public if more than one individual shared it. The raw public reads went through TCRdb reprocessing: fastp at Q25, MiXCR clone calling, in-frame beta chains kept. Each CDR3 protein gets just one entry, which takes the most common genes and DNA from the rows behind it. Clone size and V and J calls follow TCRdb, not the original study. Counted in this sample were hundreds of thousands of distinct CDR3 sequences; approximately 12% of them appeared once. The ten largest clones add up to roughly a tenth of the sample.

The CDR3 contains 13 residues, cysteine and phenylalanine counted. This entry keeps only the CDR3 DNA: 39 bases, framed from base 1. After removal of 2 bases from V and 5 bases from J, the junction retains 6 bases not matched to a gene. CDR1 and CDR2 were assigned from the germline V gene (reference sequence) as DFQATT and SNEGSKA. The time point label for this specimen denotes: newly diagnosed GD, antithyroid drugs for less than 3 months. RNA was extracted from PBMCs in TRIzol for both TCR sequencing and RNA sequencing. Graves' disease was diagnosed according to American Thyroid Association guidelines. Patients for the study were recruited at an endocrinology department in Xi'an, China. Each patient gave about 9.1 milliliters of peripheral blood, collected in an EDTA anticoagulant tube. Ficoll Paque Plus density gradient separation was used to isolate PBMCs, and no additional T cell sorting was done. An Agilent 2100 Bioanalyzer and agarose gel were used to assess RNA quality, and a NanoDrop 2000 was used to measure RNA concentration.

Turning to this clonotype: It has no known antigen specificity. The input lacks base qualities; no much larger clone sits a single base away.

This sample also belongs to another study, concerning T cells in Graves' hyperthyroidism and ophthalmopathy. According to the second study: Graves' hyperthyroidism was defined as stable when no progression to ophthalmopathy occurred over 18 months of follow-up. Hyperthyroidism patients were aged 18 to 65 years and newly diagnosed, with disease duration of less than 2 months. Patients with uncontrolled infections, other autoimmune diseases, pregnancy or lactation were excluded. Clinical symptoms, serum thyroxine and TRAb, thyroid ultrasound, and orbital computed tomography formed the basis for the diagnoses. The first round of RT-PCR for the TCR CDR3 was performed with the HTBI primer set and the Qiagen OneStep RT-PCR kit. Most expanded thyroid clonotypes (frequency above 0.001) were also detected in blood, a finding suggesting that blood repertoires may reflect thyroid immune responses. In cross-validation, a model built on a 13 V-J signature told ophthalmopathy apart from stable hyperthyroidism with under 90% sensitivity and about 81% specificity, and in testing the same model reached 80%/75%. In validation, the model predicted progression to ophthalmopathy a median of 6.5 months before onset, with over 55% sensitivity and 72.22% specificity. A discovery cohort of about a hundred patients, 43 with Graves' ophthalmopathy and approximately 57 with stable Graves' hyperthyroidism, was used to find distinguishing TCR V-J signatures. Prospective prediction of ophthalmopathy was tested in an independent validation cohort consisting of 18 hyperthyroidism patients and around 16 patients who later progressed to ophthalmopathy. The approximately 98 discovery patients were randomly divided into training and test sets at a 7:3 ratio. In six Graves' hyperthyroidism patients, the study also compared T-cell repertoires from thyroid tissue with T-cell repertoires from blood. Following sampling, methimazole starting at 30 mg daily was given to hyperthyroidism patients, and high-dose intravenous methylprednisolone was given to ophthalmopathy patients. Libraries were constructed in a second round of multiplex PCR, after which size selection and purification were performed. Paired-end sequencing of the libraries was performed with 100 bp reads on an Illumina HiSeq2000. SOAPnuke was used to process the raw data, with reads discarded if the reads contained adapters or uncalled bases, had a mean Phred below 15, or lacked an exact constant-primer or identifier match. COPE v1.2.5 was used to merge the high-quality paired reads, and each unique nucleotide sequence was defined as a clonotype. MiTCR v1.1 was used to align clonotypes to the IMGT TRBV, TRBD and TRBJ reference segments. The analysis was restricted to V-J combinations with a frequency above 0.0001, which together covered around 99% of the repertoires. A TCS score was defined as the ratio of F50 (clonal expansion) to E x V (chaos), with BLOSUM62-based TCRdist applied between CDR3 peptides within each V-J. Welch's t-statistics and random forest reduced 450 to 600 V-J features to around 14, which were used in a naive Bayes classifier (R e1071). Sample size was not statistically predetermined, and investigators were not blinded to group allocation. According to the paper, TCR Vbeta CDR3 sequencing was carried out on some 130 peripheral blood samples, which came from 40 to 45 ophthalmopathy, about 75 hyperthyroidism and roughly 17 progressor patients.

The V and J genes are TRBV20-1 and TRBJ2-7, with 7 middle bases fitting TRBD1. The source material was peripheral blood mononuclear cells (PBMCs), sampled at new diagnosis, from a patient treated with antithyroid drugs. The origin of this receptor is a man aged 25-40 years with Graves disease. Donor details come from another sample of the same person, matched by shared clones. The nucleotide sequence is given as TGCAGTGCTAGAATCCACAGGGGCAACGAGCAGTACTTC. This codes for CSARIHRGNEQYF.